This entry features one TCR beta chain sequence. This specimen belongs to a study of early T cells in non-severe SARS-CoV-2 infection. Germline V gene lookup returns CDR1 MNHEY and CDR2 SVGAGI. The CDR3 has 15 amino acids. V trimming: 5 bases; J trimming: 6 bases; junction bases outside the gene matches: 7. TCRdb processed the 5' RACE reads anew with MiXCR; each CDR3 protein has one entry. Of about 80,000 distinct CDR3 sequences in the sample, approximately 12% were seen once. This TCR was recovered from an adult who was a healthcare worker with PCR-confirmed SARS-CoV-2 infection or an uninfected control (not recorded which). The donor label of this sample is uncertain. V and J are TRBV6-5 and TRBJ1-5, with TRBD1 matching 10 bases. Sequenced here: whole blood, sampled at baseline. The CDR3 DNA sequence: TGTGCCAGCAGTCCGCATGACAGGGGGCTTCAGCCCCAGCATTTT. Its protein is CASSPHDRGLQPQHF.